These 18 T cell receptor beta chains came from one sample sequenced in a study of blood T cells in healthy people across ages. For the second PCR, which ran for about 7 to 12 cycles, a sample-barcoded 5' primer and a J-beta primer mix were used. TCRdb re-derived calls from the 5' RACE reads in MiXCR, one entry per CDR3 protein. Among 550,000 to 600,000 distinct CDR3 sequences, around half were seen once, and the ten largest hold roughly 25%. Sequencing was performed on blood. All receptors come from an elderly man in good health.

The chain links TRBV20-1 to TRBJ1-4; D call uncertain. Trimming shortened V by 0 bases and J by 1 base, and 9 bases separated the two germline ends. Germline values: CDR1 DFQATT, CDR2 SNEGSKA (reference sequence). The CDR3 is 15 residues long. The CDR3: CSARDLAETNEKLFF. In DNA form, the CDR3 reads TGCAGTGCTAGAGATTTAGCTGAAACTAATGAAAAACTGTTTTTT.

There are a few counts of this clonotype. The rearrangement joins TRBV6-2 or TRBV6-3 to TRBJ2-5, with D perhaps being TRBD1 or TRBD2 (5 bases each). The CDR3 extends over 15 amino acids. Trimming took 3 bases from V and 11 from J, leaving 22 bases between them. CDR1 is MNHEY and CDR2 is SVGEGT in the germline V gene. CDR3 loop: CASSYPQEVLGEQYF. DNA of the CDR3: TGTGCCAGCAGTTATCCACAGGAGGTCTTGGGGGAGCAGTACTTC.

This clonotype was seen only a few times. The chain carries TRBV9 and TRBJ2-3; 11 nucleotides align to TRBD2. CDR1 and CDR2 from the germline V gene are SGDLS and YYNGEE. V shed 6 bases and J 8 bases; nucleotides not matched to a gene: 8. This CDR3 spans 14 amino acids. The CDR3 loop is CASTLGTSGATQYF. The CDR3 nucleotides read TGTGCCAGCACCCTAGGGACTAGCGGAGCTACGCAGTATTTT.

The chain is built from TRBV4-1 and TRBJ2-5; no reliable D call. The J call is doubtful: the DNA matches TRBJ2-7 better. CDR3 length: 18 amino acids. Germline loops: CDR1 MGHRA, CDR2 YSYEKL. CDR3 amino acids: CASSQGPHLGRKAYEQYF. CDR3 DNA: TGCGCCAGCAGCCAAGGTCCGCATCTGGGTCGGAAGGCGTACGAGCAGTACTTC.

The chain combines TRBV27 with TRBJ2-3; unclear D gene. The CDR3 covers 14 residues. CDR1 and CDR2 from the germline V gene are MNHEY and SMNVEV (reference sequence). V was pared by 2 bases and J by 6 bases, with 12 bases between. The CDR3 protein is CASSLQTYGDTQYF. In nucleotides, the CDR3 is TGTGCCAGCAGTTTACAAACTTACGGGGATACGCAGTATTTT.

The chain recombines TRBV20-1 with TRBJ2-7; D unresolved. Germline CDR1 is DFQATT and CDR2 is SNEGSKA (reference sequence). V was shortened by 1 base and J by 6 bases, with 10 bases between the two germline ends. The CDR3 is 12 residues long. CDR3 loop: CSARGTDGEQYF. The CDR3 nucleotides read TGCAGTGCTAGAGGGACGGACGGCGAGCAGTACTTC.

The rearrangement joins TRBV6-5 to TRBJ1-1; D unresolved. The germline V gene has CDR1 MNHEY and CDR2 SVGAGI. V shed 9 bases and J shed 5 bases, with 19 bases lying between them. This CDR3 has 14 residues. The CDR3 loop is CASSGDGRRTEAFF. In DNA form, the CDR3 reads TGTGCCAGTAGCGGGGATGGTCGGAGGACTGAAGCTTTCTTT.

The genes are TRBV11-1 and TRBJ2-6; D assignment may be TRBD1 or TRBD2 (5 bases each). V was cut by 4 bases and J by 1 base, with 14 bases left in between. Germline CDR1 and CDR2: SGHAT and FQDESV (reference sequence). There are 17 residues in the CDR3. The CDR3 reads CASSYAGTTSGANVLTF. In DNA, the CDR3 is TGTGCCAGCAGCTACGCCGGGACCACATCTGGGGCCAACGTCCTGACTTTC.

J is TRBJ2-3 and V is TRBV27; 10 bases line up with TRBD2. V shed 0 bases, J shed 2 bases, and the junction held 8 bases outside the gene matches. This CDR3 has 18 residues. CDR1 MNHEY and CDR2 SMNVEV come from the germline V gene (reference sequence). The CDR3 nucleotides are TGTGCCAGCAGTTTATCGTTACTAGCGGGACCCCTCACAGATACGCAGTATTTT. This translates into CASSLSLLAGPLTDTQYF.

J is TRBJ2-7 and V is TRBV20-1, with 8 nucleotides matching TRBD2. In germline, CDR1 is DFQATT, CDR2 SNEGSKA (reference sequence). This CDR3 spans 16 amino acids. With V trimmed by 2 bases and J by 5 bases, 14 bases remained unmatched. The CDR3 region is CSARRLREGLGDEQYF. The CDR3 nucleotides are TGCAGTGCTAGAAGACTCCGGGAGGGCCTAGGAGACGAGCAGTACTTC.

The chain combines TRBV7-8 with TRBJ2-4; D is possibly TRBD1 (6 bases). The CDR3 is 15 residues long. V was clipped by 3 bases and J by 3 bases, with 12 bases between them. The germline CDR1 and CDR2 sequences are SGHVS and FQNEAQ. The CDR3 DNA reads TGTGCCAGCAGCTTGGGGGCAAGTCACAAAAACATTCAGTACTTC. Protein sequence: CASSLGASHKNIQYF.

A few counts support this clonotype. The rearrangement links TRBV20-1 to TRBJ2-7; 7 positions match TRBD1. Trimming took 2 bases from V and 2 from J; bases not matched to a gene: 0. Looked up from germline, CDR1 is DFQATT and CDR2 is SNEGSKA (reference sequence). This CDR3 has 12 residues. CDR3 loop: CSARQGAYEQYF. For the CDR3, the DNA is TGCAGTGCTAGACAGGGGGCCTACGAGCAGTACTTC.

This chain connects TRBV7-3 to TRBJ2-5; D perhaps matches TRBD1 (5 bases). Gene TRBJ2-7 matches the end of the DNA better, so the J call may be wrong. The CDR3 is 13 amino acids. Germline V gene sequence: CDR1 SGHTA, CDR2 FQGTGA. For the CDR3, the DNA is TGTGCCAGCAGCTTAGTTTCAGGGAACGAGCAGTACTTC. Translation gives CASSLVSGNEQYF.

The gene calls are TRBV3-1 and TRBJ2-1; 7 nucleotides line up with TRBD1. Germline V gene data show CDR1 as LGHDT and CDR2 as YNNKEL (reference sequence). The junction had 4 bases not matched to a gene; V was cut back by 6 bases and J by 8 bases. The CDR3 runs to 12 residues. Here the CDR3 reads CASRLDRDEQFF. CDR3 DNA sequence: TGTGCCAGCAGACTCGACAGGGATGAGCAGTTCTTC.

The J gene is TRBJ2-2, the V gene TRBV4-3; D is unresolved. Germline V gene lookup returns CDR1 LGHNA and CDR2 YSLEER. With 5 bases removed from V and 5 bases from J, the gap between germline ends came to 18 bases. The CDR3 is 16 amino acids. The CDR3 loop is CASSYLTAGGTGELFF. CDR3 in DNA: TGCGCCAGCAGCTATCTCACCGCCGGTGGGACCGGGGAGCTGTTTTTT.

This clonotype has more than one count but fewer than ten. Relative to the germline gene, one junction end is altered; a read error may explain this. The chain uses TRBV7-9 and TRBJ2-3; D not resolved. This CDR3 spans 12 amino acids. Germline lookup yields CDR1 SEHNR and CDR2 FQNEAQ (reference sequence). CDR3 protein: CSSSLQQFGRYF. The DNA for the CDR3 is TGTTCCAGCAGCTTACAACAGTTTGGTCGGTATTTT.

This clonotype occurred a few times. The V gene is TRBV5-1, the J gene TRBJ1-4; 10 bases match TRBD1. This CDR3 has 14 residues. Germline CDR1 is SGHRS and CDR2 is YFSETQ. The J segment lost 7 bases and the V segment lost 3 bases, leaving 3 bases of the junction unmatched. The CDR3 sequence is CASSSTGGGEKLFF. The CDR3, as DNA: TGCGCCAGCAGCTCGACAGGGGGCGGTGAAAAACTGTTTTTT.

This clonotype was counted a few times. The chain recombines TRBV7-2 with TRBJ2-7, with TRBD2 matching 7 bases. V lost 4 bases to trimming and J lost 0 bases; unmatched junction nucleotides: 12. The CDR3 extends over 17 amino acids. The germline V gene has CDR1 SGHTA and CDR2 FQGNSA. The CDR3 sequence: CASSSFRAGLSSYEQYF. For the CDR3, the DNA is TGTGCCAGCAGCTCATTTAGAGCGGGGCTGAGCTCCTACGAGCAGTACTTC.